Each of the 22 T cell receptor beta chains below was sequenced from the same sample in a study of T cell clonality in common variable immunodeficiency. Generated by immunoSEQ multiplex PCR, the TCRdb table keeps only in-frame clones and is missing some. This sample carries around 50,000 clones, none of them present only once. Sequencing input: peripheral blood mononuclear cells. These receptors were collected from a person aged 18 to 70 in good health.

This clone came up a few times. The read stops 3 residues short of the end of the CDR3; the missing end is completed from the germline J gene. The chain recombines TRBV5-1 with TRBJ2-3; the D gene is possibly TRBD2 (5 bases). The CDR3 loop spans 13 amino acids. CDR1 and CDR2 from the germline V gene are SGHRS and YFSETQ. The CDR3 sequence: CASSLTGFETQYF. Incomplete CDR3 DNA: TGCGCCAGCAGCTTGACGGGGTTCGAGACG. Full variable domain (missing parts from reference TRBV5-1 and TRBJ2-3): KAGVTQTPRYLIKTRGQQVTLSCSPISGHRSVSWYQQTPGQGLQFLFEYFSETQRNKGNFPGRFSGRQFSNSRSEMNVSTLELGDSALYLCASSLTGFETQYFGPGTRLTVL.

Ten or more counts support this clone. An end of the junction differs from the germline gene, which may be a read error. The DNA ends 3 residues before the CDR3 does, and the rest of the CDR3 is filled in from the germline J gene. The chain joins TRBV7-7 to TRBJ2-5, with a possible D match to TRBD1 (5 bases). CDR3 length: 15 amino acids. CDR1 is SSHAT and CDR2 is FNYEAQ in the germline V gene (reference sequence). CDR3 DNA (partial): TGTGCTAGCAGCTTAGGGGTTGCGGCCCAAGAGACC. Amino acids: CASSLGVAAQET. Given in full, the CDR3 is CASSLGVAAQETQYF.

Many counts were recorded for this clone. The read terminates 3 residues before the CDR3 end, so the remaining end is supplied by the germline J gene. This chain uses TRBV4-1 with TRBJ1-5, with 10 bases aligning to TRBD1. Germline V gene sequence: CDR1 MGHRA, CDR2 YSYEKL. Trimming removed 3 bases from V and 5 bases from J; junction bases left unmatched: 7. The CDR3 loop spans 16 amino acids. The CDR3 region is CASSQGDRGWHQPQHF. The covered CDR3 bases are TGCGCCAGCAGCCAGGGGGACAGGGGCTGGCATCAGCCC.

This clone was found many times. The read falls 3 residues short of the CDR3 end, and the missing part is taken from the germline J gene. The rearrangement uses TRBV30 and TRBJ1-4, with TRBD1 identical over 7 bases. V shed 4 bases and J 0 bases; nucleotides not matched to a gene: 11. The CDR3 is 17 residues long. Germline assignment: CDR1 GTSNPN and CDR2 SVGIG (reference sequence). Here the CDR3 reads CAWNLRGQHATNEKLFF. The CDR3 bases that were read are TGTGCCTGGAACCTAAGGGGACAGCATGCAACTAATGAAAAA.

Of note for this clone: The read ends 3 residues shy of where the CDR3 ends; the end is completed using the germline J gene. The chain combines TRBV5-1 with TRBJ2-7, with D tentatively TRBD1 (5 bases). The V and J ends lost 4 bases and 0 bases respectively, with 11 bases between them. This CDR3 is 14 amino acids long. The V gene's germline CDR1 is SGHRS and CDR2 YFSETQ. The CDR3: CASSATGNSYEQYF. The DNA read from the CDR3 is TGCGCCAGCAGCGCAACAGGAAACTCCTACGAG.

This clone occurred many times. The CDR3 goes on 3 residues after the read ends, and that part is filled in from the germline J gene. This chain joins TRBV5-1 and TRBJ1-4; perhaps TRBD1 as D (5 bases). The V gene's germline CDR1 is SGHRS and CDR2 YFSETQ. V was trimmed by 3 bases and J by 5 bases, leaving 17 bases between them. This CDR3 contains 16 residues. Partial CDR3 DNA: TGCGCCAGCAGCTGGAGCCCCACAGGCCTCAATGAAAAA. Protein: CASSWSPTGLNEK. The full CDR3 reads CASSWSPTGLNEKLFF.

Many counts were recorded for this clone. The CDR3 extends 3 residues past the end of the read, so its final part is completed from the germline J gene. The V gene is TRBV12-3 or TRBV12-4, the J gene TRBJ1-2, with D tentatively TRBD1 (6 bases). CDR3 length equals 14 residues. V was cut by 6 bases and J by 5 bases, with 16 bases left in between. The CDR3 loop is CASRVQGSNYGYTF. The sequenced part of the CDR3 DNA is TGTGCCAGCAGAGTTCAGGGGAGTAATTATGGC.

This clone was recorded at least ten times. The read is 3 residues too short to cover the CDR3 end, so that end is filled in from the germline J gene. The chain carries TRBV5-6 and TRBJ1-1, with a tentative D call TRBD1 (5 bases). Germline loops: CDR1 SGHDT, CDR2 YYEEEE. Trimming left V 5 bases short and J 4 bases short, with 18 bases between. CDR3 size: 15 residues. CDR3 region: CASRPLGEDGTEAFF. The sequenced part of the CDR3 DNA is TGTGCCAGCAGACCCCTAGGGGAGGACGGCACTGAA.

This clone has ten or more counts. Read data end 3 residues before the CDR3 end; the end is taken from the germline J gene. The rearrangement links TRBV7-8 to TRBJ2-1; 10 nucleotides line up with TRBD2. Per the germline V gene, CDR1 is SGHVS and CDR2 is FQNEAQ. V was pared by 5 bases and J by 6 bases, with 10 bases of the junction left unmatched. The CDR3 spans 16 residues. The CDR3 spells CASSRSKPSGSNEQFF. Incomplete CDR3 DNA: TGTGCCAGCAGCAGAAGCAAGCCTAGCGGGAGCAATGAG.

This clone appeared many times. The read ends 3 residues shy of where the CDR3 ends; the end is completed using the germline J gene. This chain joins TRBV6-2 or TRBV6-3 and TRBJ2-5, with D possibly matching TRBD2 (5 bases). Germline V gene lookup returns CDR1 MNHEY and CDR2 SVGEGT. The CDR3 covers 12 residues. The ends were cut back, 5 bases at V and 7 bases at J, with 11 bases in the middle. The sequenced part of the CDR3 DNA is TGTGCCAGCAGTGCCGGGGTGGGGACC. Translated, it gives CASSAGVGT. The entire CDR3 is CASSAGVGTQYF.

This clone has at least ten counts. The read gets to within 3 residues of the CDR3 end, and the germline J gene fills in the rest. V is TRBV7-8 and J is TRBJ2-3; 7 nucleotides align to TRBD2. The CDR3 has 16 amino acids. The junction had 5 bases not matched to a gene; V was cut back by 2 bases and J by 0 bases. CDR1 SGHVS and CDR2 FQNEAQ come from the germline V gene. The DNA read from the CDR3 is TGTGCCAGCAGCTTAAAGCCTAGCGGTAGCACAGATACG. Amino acids: CASSLKPSGSTDT. The full CDR3 sequence reads CASSLKPSGSTDTQYF.

As regards this clone: The DNA ends 3 residues before the CDR3 does, and the rest of the CDR3 is filled in from the germline J gene. This chain joins TRBV19 and TRBJ2-3, with 10 bases that match TRBD2. This CDR3 region has 15 residues. CDR1 LNHDA and CDR2 SQIVND come from the germline V gene (reference sequence). The DNA read from the CDR3 is TGTGCCAGTATGTCGAGCGGGGGGGCTCGCGAGACG. Amino acids: CASMSSGGARET. The whole CDR3 protein reads CASMSSGGARETQYF.

This clone was recorded many times. The CDR3 end is not reached by the read, which stops 3 residues before it; the germline J gene fills it in. Other nucleotide sequences in the sample specify the same CDR3. The chain uses TRBV5-1 and TRBJ2-5, with a weak D call TRBD2 (6 bases). V was clipped by 2 bases and J by 2 bases, with 7 bases between them. CDR1 is SGHRS, CDR2 YFSETQ, per germline. The CDR3 has 13 residues. The part of the CDR3 DNA that was read is TGCGCCAGCAGCTTAAGCGGGCAAGAGACC. Amino acids: CASSLSGQET. The CDR3, in full, reads CASSLSGQETQYF.

This clone has ten or more counts. The CDR3 goes on 3 residues after the read ends, and that part is filled in from the germline J gene. V is TRBV5-1 and J is TRBJ2-7, with 12 bases lining up with TRBD2. J was trimmed by 4 bases and V by 3 bases; bases with no gene match: 8. There are 16 residues in the CDR3. Germline V gene data show CDR1 as SGHRS and CDR2 as YFSETQ. The CDR3 DNA, read in part, is TGCGCCAGCAGCTCGAAGACTAGCGGGAGCTTTTACGAG. It yields the protein CASSSKTSGSFYE. The complete CDR3 sequence is CASSSKTSGSFYEQYF.

The table lists this clone with many counts. A junction end diverges from the germline sequence, so it may reflect a read error. The DNA ends 3 residues before the CDR3 does, and the rest of the CDR3 is filled in from the germline J gene. V gene TRBV4-2 combines with J gene TRBJ2-3, with TRBD2 matching 10 bases. The CDR3 runs to 17 residues. The germline V gene has CDR1 LGHNA and CDR2 YNFKEQ. The CDR3 sequence is CASSQELQRGGRDTQYF. The CDR3 DNA, read in part, is TGCGCCAGCAGCCAGGAACTCCAGCGGGGGGGGCGCGATACG.

A few counts support this clone. The sequenced fragment ends 3 residues before the CDR3 boundary, so the rest is inferred from the germline J gene. The gene calls are TRBV7-2 and TRBJ1-2, with D perhaps TRBD1 (5 bases). There are 15 residues in the CDR3. Germline loops: CDR1 SGHTA, CDR2 FQGNSA. The sequenced CDR3 bases are TGTGCCAGCAGCTTAGCCTCGGGACTAGCGAACATC. It encodes CASSLASGLANI. In full, the CDR3 is CASSLASGLANIYTF.

At least ten counts were recorded for this clone. The read terminates 3 residues before the CDR3 end, so the remaining end is supplied by the germline J gene. This sequence joins TRBV19 and TRBJ1-4; a weak D match, TRBD1 (5 bases). The V gene's germline CDR1 is LNHDA and CDR2 SQIVND (reference sequence). This CDR3 is built from 14 residues. The V and J ends lost 3 bases and 8 bases respectively, with 13 bases between them. Here the CDR3 reads CASSISAGREKLFF. The DNA read from the CDR3 is TGTGCCAGTAGTATCAGTGCAGGGAGAGAAAAA.

The sample holds many counts of this clone. The sequenced part of the CDR3 DNA is TGCAGTGCTAGAGACCAGACACAATACAATGAG. Translated: CSARDQTQYNE. The complete CDR3 reads CSARDQTQYNEQFF. The chain combines TRBV20-1 with TRBJ2-1; D not certain. The read terminates 3 residues ahead of where the CDR3 ends, so the germline J gene completes it. The CDR3 covers 14 residues. The germline gives CDR1 DFQATT, CDR2 SNEGSKA (reference sequence). With 0 bases removed from V and 4 bases from J, the gap between germline ends came to 10 bases.

This clone was seen repeatedly, ten times or more. The read ends 3 residues shy of where the CDR3 ends; the end is completed using the germline J gene. The rearrangement uses TRBV20-1 and TRBJ1-2, with 8 bases fitting TRBD1. Germline CDR1 DFQATT, CDR2 SNEGSKA (reference sequence). CDR3 length equals 13 residues. Here the CDR3 reads CSAQPTGGRGYTF. The sequenced part of the CDR3 DNA is TGCAGTGCTCAACCTACAGGGGGTCGAGGC.

As for this clone: The read ends 3 residues early relative to the CDR3; the germline J gene fills the gap. This chain joins TRBV6-2 or TRBV6-3 and TRBJ2-3; possible D gene TRBD1, 5 bases. The CDR3 consists of 14 residues. CDR1 and CDR2 from the germline V gene are MNHEY and SVGEGT. The CDR3 is CASSPGHLQETQYF. CDR3 bases read: TGTGCCAGCAGCCCTGGACACCTCCAAGAGACG.

This clone was observed at least ten times. The observed sequence ends 3 residues before the CDR3 terminus, with the missing tail filled in from the germline J gene. The chain combines TRBV6-1 with TRBJ2-2, with D perhaps TRBD1 (5 bases). Germline assignment: CDR1 MNHNS and CDR2 SASEGT. The V and J ends lost 3 bases and 7 bases respectively, with 9 bases between them. This CDR3 has 13 residues. CDR3 residues: CASSDPGRGELFF. CDR3 bases read: TGTGCCAGCAGTGACCCAGGGCGCGGGGAG.

Note on this clone: The CDR3 is cut off 3 residues early in the read; its end comes from the germline J gene. The V call is TRBV7-9, the J call TRBJ2-1, with 12 bases that match TRBD2. The junction had 8 bases not matched to a gene; V was cut back by 7 bases and J by 7 bases. This CDR3 comprises 15 residues. Germline V gives CDR1 SEHNR, CDR2 FQNEAQ (reference sequence). Partial CDR3 DNA: TGTGCCAGCACCTACCTAGCGGGGGGGGATAATGAG. Translated: CASTYLAGGDNE. The entire CDR3 is CASTYLAGGDNEQFF.